This T cell receptor beta chain was obtained from a study of regulatory T cells in long-lasting Graves disease. Study findings and constraints: Segments TRBV28, TRBJ1-2 and TRBJ2-5 showed preferential usage in persistent disease. Investigators studied peripheral blood only, not thyroid tissue.

Time point described: newly diagnosed GD, antithyroid drugs for less than 3 months. Isolated PBMC RNA provided the starting material for the TCR library. Graves' disease diagnosis used American Thyroid Association guidelines. Arm-PCR with iRepertoire HTBI primers amplified the CDR3 regions for these TCR beta libraries. In the authors' workflow: Detected in the samples were around 59 TRBV and over 11 TRBJ segments. One entry per CDR3 protein, called by TCRdb with MiXCR from the multiplex PCR reads. TCRdb, not the authors, supplied the V and J calls. The sample lists some 250,000 distinct CDR3 sequences, around 21% occurring once. In its sample, this clonotype was seen many times. As yet, its antigen is unknown. Germline values: CDR1 SEHNR, CDR2 FQNEAQ (reference sequence). V lost 3 bases and J lost 0, with 6 bases in between. The CDR3 has 14 residues.

This specimen consisted of peripheral blood mononuclear cells (PBMCs), obtained at new diagnosis, from a patient treated with antithyroid drugs. This chain connects TRBV7-9 to TRBJ2-1, with a weak D call TRBD2 (5 bases). This sequence was found in a female donor with Graves disease. CDR3 DNA sequence: TGTGCCAGCAGCTTGAGCGGCTCCTACAATGAGCAGTTCTTC. Protein: CASSLSGSYNEQFF.